Listed here are 25 T cell receptor beta chains from one sample, sequenced in a study of T cells after yellow fever vaccination. TCRdb re-analysed the 5' RACE reads in MiXCR, keeping a single row per CDR3 protein. The data contain about 260,000 distinct CDR3 sequences, roughly 4.8% of them seen just once; the ten biggest clones take up around 3.3%. Sequencing used CD4+ T cells sorted from PBMCs, obtained on the day of the yellow fever booster vaccination. Receptors originate from a man in his late teens or twenties who received the YFV17D yellow fever vaccine.

This clonotype has just a few counts. The rearrangement uses TRBV24-1 and TRBJ1-5; D possibly corresponds to TRBD1 (6 bases). V lost 7 bases and J lost 2, with 14 bases in between. CDR1 KGHDR and CDR2 SFDVKD come from the germline V gene. The CDR3 has 15 amino acids. The CDR3 DNA is TGTGCCACCAGCCCAGGGGATGGCCGCAATCAGCCCCAGCATTTT. Its protein is CATSPGDGRNQPQHF.

This clonotype was recorded many times. This chain links TRBV10-3 with TRBJ1-1, with D unresolved. V was clipped by 3 bases and J by 0 bases, with 8 bases between them. Germline V gives CDR1 ENHRY, CDR2 SYGVKD. The CDR3 is 14 amino acids. As DNA, the CDR3 is TGTGCCATCAGTGAAAGCGTTCTGAACACTGAAGCTTTCTTT. Translating gives CAISESVLNTEAFF.

In this sample, this clonotype turned up many times. This chain connects TRBV6-2 or TRBV6-3 to TRBJ1-5, with D tentatively TRBD1 (5 bases). V gave up 5 bases and J gave up 7 bases, with 6 bases separating them. This CDR3 comprises 11 residues. CDR1 and CDR2 (germline): MNHEY, SVGEGT. In nucleotides, the CDR3 is TGTGCCAGCAGTCGGGGGCAGCCCCAGCATTTT. Translation gives CASSRGQPQHF.

V and J are TRBV20-1 and TRBJ2-3, with D possibly being TRBD1 (7 bases). The CDR3 runs 15 residues. Per the germline V gene, CDR1 is DFQATT and CDR2 is SNEGSKA (reference sequence). With 4 bases removed from V and 5 bases from J, the gap between germline ends came to 19 bases. CDR3 sequence reads: CSATGQGGRGDTQYF. The CDR3 DNA reads as TGCAGTGCTACCGGCCAGGGGGGTCGGGGAGATACGCAGTATTTT.

This clonotype has more than one count but fewer than ten. This chain connects TRBV9 to TRBJ2-3, with TRBD2 matching over 9 bases. CDR3 length: 16 residues. Looked up from germline, CDR1 is SGDLS and CDR2 is YYNGEE. Trimming at V came to 4 bases and at J to 1 base, leaving 7 bases not matched to a gene. The CDR3 protein is CASSLVRGGGTDTQYF. Here the CDR3 DNA reads TGTGCCAGCAGCCTCGTGCGGGGGGGAGGCACAGATACGCAGTATTTT.

This clonotype was observed at least ten times. The rearrangement joins TRBV5-4 to TRBJ1-4; tentative D call: TRBD1 (6 bases). The CDR3 contains 13 residues. V was trimmed by 0 bases and J by 10 bases, leaving 10 bases between them. Per germline, CDR1 SGHNT and CDR2 YYREEE (reference sequence). The CDR3 bases are TGTGCCAGCAGCTTGGAACAGGGAGGAAAACTGTTTTTT. Translating it yields CASSLEQGGKLFF.

This clonotype was seen many times. The chain couples TRBV6-5 to TRBJ2-7; TRBD1 matches at 8 bases. This CDR3 comprises 13 residues. Germline loops: CDR1 MNHEY, CDR2 SVGAGI. J gave up 3 bases and V 6 bases, and 4 bases lay outside the gene matches. The CDR3 nucleotides are TGTGCCAGCAGGAAGACAGGGGACTACGAGCAGTACGTC. Protein sequence: CASRKTGDYEQYV.

There are a few counts of this clonotype. The CDR3 reads CASSPRGWGIQYF. DNA for the CDR3: TGTGCCAGCAGCCCGAGGGGATGGGGCATTCAGTACTTC. This sequence joins TRBV7-2 and TRBJ2-4; TRBD1 or TRBD2 may be the D gene (5 bases each). The CDR3 consists of 13 residues. V was trimmed by 5 bases and J by 9 bases, leaving 14 bases between them. CDR1 SGHTA and CDR2 FQGNSA come from the germline V gene.

The chain employs TRBV28 and TRBJ1-1, with a tentative D call TRBD1 (5 bases). CDR1 MDHEN and CDR2 SYDVKM come from the germline V gene. The V and J ends lost 6 bases and 5 bases respectively, with 10 bases between them. This CDR3 is 12 amino acids long. The CDR3 reads CASREEGTEAFF. The CDR3 nucleotides read TGTGCCAGCAGGGAAGAGGGGACTGAAGCTTTCTTT.

This clonotype was picked up many times. This chain connects TRBV12-3 or TRBV12-4 to TRBJ1-1, with 8 bases lining up with TRBD1. Germline trimming cut 6 bases from V and 5 bases from J; bases unmatched to any gene: 8. This CDR3 region has 14 residues. The CDR3: CASSHTGGRTEAFF. The CDR3 DNA sequence: TGTGCCAGCAGCCATACAGGGGGTAGGACTGAAGCTTTCTTT.

This clonotype was counted a few times. The rearrangement links TRBV11-2 to TRBJ2-3, with D unresolved. Germline V gene sequence: CDR1 SGHAT, CDR2 FQNNGV. Trimming cost V 3 bases and J 1 base, with 23 bases left between them. The CDR3 loop spans 19 amino acids. The CDR3 region is CASSFSTTHVSLRTDTQYF. The CDR3 region has the DNA TGTGCCAGCAGCTTTTCCACAACCCATGTAAGCCTCCGCACAGATACGCAGTATTTT.

This clonotype was counted ten times or more. The chain uses TRBV6-2 or TRBV6-3 and TRBJ2-1, with 8 positions matching TRBD2. V dropped 2 bases and J dropped 8; count of bases not matched to a gene: 8. The germline gives CDR1 MNHEY, CDR2 SVGEGT. The CDR3 spans 15 residues. The DNA for the CDR3 is TGTGCCAGCAGTTACGGTCGGGGGGGCAGGGATGAGCAGTTCTTC. As protein: CASSYGRGGRDEQFF.

To note about this clonotype: A single base separates this from a much larger clone, so it may be a read error. This chain joins TRBV7-8 and TRBJ2-3; 9 bases are shared with TRBD1. Germline V gene sequence: CDR1 SGHVS, CDR2 FQNEAQ. V lost 3 bases, J lost 2 bases, and 3 bases stayed unmatched. The CDR3 extends over 15 amino acids. The CDR3 coding sequence is TGTGCCAGCAGCTTGGGACAGGGATACACAGATACGCAGTATTTT. It encodes CASSLGQGYTDTQYF.

In its sample, this clonotype was seen a few times. CDR3 bases: TGCGCCAGCAGCCCGGACAGGGAAAGCTCACCCCTCCACTTT. Translation: CASSPDRESSPLHF. V and J are TRBV4-3 and TRBJ1-6, with 8 bases fitting TRBD1. This CDR3 region has 14 residues. The germline CDR1 and CDR2 sequences are LGHNA and YSLEER. V trimming: 4 bases; J trimming: 10 bases; junction bases outside the gene matches: 6.

This clonotype was observed a handful of times. The rearrangement uses TRBV15 and TRBJ1-3; TRBD1 is a possible D gene (5 bases). Germline CDR1 reads LNHNV; CDR2 reads YYDKDF (reference sequence). The length of the CDR3 is 15 residues. The V end lost 0 bases, the J end lost 9 bases, and 15 bases lay between the germline ends. The CDR3, as DNA: TGTGCCACCAGCAGAGATGTCAGGGTCGGTGGCACCATATATTTT. It encodes CATSRDVRVGGTIYF.

This clonotype was recorded a few times. The rearrangement uses TRBV10-3 and TRBJ2-3; possible D gene TRBD2, 6 bases. Germline V CDR1 and CDR2: ENHRY, SYGVKD. The V gene lost 8 bases and the J gene lost 0 bases, with 9 bases spanning the gap. The CDR3 is 13 residues long. The CDR3 nucleotides read TGTGCCATCCGGGACTCTAGCACAGATACGCAGTATTTT. Amino acids: CAIRDSSTDTQYF.

This clonotype has a count of ten or more. The chain links TRBV6-5 to TRBJ1-1, with D possibly matching TRBD1 (6 bases). The V and J ends lost 6 bases and 6 bases respectively, with 17 bases between them. This CDR3 comprises 14 residues. Germline V gene data show CDR1 as MNHEY and CDR2 as SVGAGI. The CDR3 DNA is TGTGCCAGCAGGCCGGGACACCGAATTCCTGAAGCTTTCTTT. It translates to CASRPGHRIPEAFF.

The sample holds a few counts of this clonotype. The rearrangement joins TRBV20-1 to TRBJ2-1, with a weak D call TRBD2 (7 bases). CDR1 is DFQATT and CDR2 is SNEGSKA in the germline V gene (reference sequence). V was clipped by 8 bases and J by 6 bases, with 11 bases between them. CDR3 size: 11 residues. The CDR3 loop is CSMRGGNEQFF. CDR3 DNA sequence: TGCAGTATGAGGGGGGGCAATGAGCAGTTCTTC.

There are a few counts of this clonotype. The rearrangement links TRBV11-2 to TRBJ1-2; 7 bases line up with TRBD1. V shed 0 bases and J 3 bases; nucleotides not matched to a gene: 10. CDR3 length equals 17 residues. The germline gives CDR1 SGHAT, CDR2 FQNNGV. CDR3 nucleotide sequence: TGTGCCAGCAGCTTAGATCGGGACAGTGAGACCCACTATGGCTACACCTTC. Encoded protein: CASSLDRDSETHYGYTF.

The chain is built from TRBV27 and TRBJ2-2; unclear D gene. Trimming stripped 3 bases from V and 0 bases from J, with 11 bases between. The CDR3 length is 16 residues. Germline CDR1 reads MNHEY; CDR2 reads SMNVEV (reference sequence). The CDR3 nucleotides read TGTGCCAGCAGTTTGTTTCGCCTAGCGAACACCGGGGAGCTGTTTTTT. It yields the protein CASSLFRLANTGELFF.

The J gene is TRBJ2-5, the V gene TRBV4-3; 7 nucleotides agree with TRBD1. The germline V gene encodes CDR1 LGHNA and CDR2 YSLEER. CDR3 size: 15 residues. The trim removed 4 bases at V and 2 bases at J, leaving 7 bases unmatched. This chain's CDR3 is CASSLVTGNQETQYF. CDR3 coding DNA: TGCGCCAGCAGCCTGGTGACAGGGAATCAAGAGACCCAGTACTTC.

The chain couples TRBV27 to TRBJ2-1; no clear D. Looked up from germline, CDR1 is MNHEY and CDR2 is SMNVEV (reference sequence). V was pared by 3 bases and J by 8 bases, with 5 bases between. The CDR3 consists of 11 residues. The CDR3 DNA sequence: TGTGCCAGCAGTTTTAGATATGAGCAGTTCTTC. Protein product: CASSFRYEQFF.

This clonotype was seen a handful of times. The chain has TRBV3-1 and TRBJ1-2; 7 bases map to TRBD1. Trimming took 4 bases from V and 6 from J; bases not matched to a gene: 11. Germline values: CDR1 LGHDT, CDR2 YNNKEL (reference sequence). This CDR3 has 15 amino acids. The CDR3 sequence is CASSLWEGQENGYTF. CDR3 bases: TGTGCCAGCAGCCTTTGGGAAGGACAGGAGAATGGCTACACCTTC.

The sample holds a few counts of this clonotype. The CDR3 loop is CASSLARTGGNTEAFF. The CDR3 DNA reads as TGCGCCAGCAGCTTGGCCCGGACGGGAGGGAACACTGAAGCTTTCTTT. V and J are TRBV5-1 and TRBJ1-1; D not certain. The length of the CDR3 is 16 residues. Germline-derived CDR1 and CDR2 are SGHRS and YFSETQ. The V and J ends lost 0 bases and 1 base respectively, with 13 bases between them.

This clonotype was found many times. V usage is TRBV11-3 and J usage is TRBJ2-3; 9 nucleotides line up with TRBD2. Looked up from germline, CDR1 is SGHNT and CDR2 is YENEEA. The CDR3 runs to 13 residues. The V segment lost 5 bases and the J segment 5 bases; nucleotides outside the gene matches: 2. CDR3 residues: CASSAGGGDTQYF. CDR3 nucleotides: TGTGCCAGCAGCGCGGGGGGGGGAGATACGCAGTATTTT.